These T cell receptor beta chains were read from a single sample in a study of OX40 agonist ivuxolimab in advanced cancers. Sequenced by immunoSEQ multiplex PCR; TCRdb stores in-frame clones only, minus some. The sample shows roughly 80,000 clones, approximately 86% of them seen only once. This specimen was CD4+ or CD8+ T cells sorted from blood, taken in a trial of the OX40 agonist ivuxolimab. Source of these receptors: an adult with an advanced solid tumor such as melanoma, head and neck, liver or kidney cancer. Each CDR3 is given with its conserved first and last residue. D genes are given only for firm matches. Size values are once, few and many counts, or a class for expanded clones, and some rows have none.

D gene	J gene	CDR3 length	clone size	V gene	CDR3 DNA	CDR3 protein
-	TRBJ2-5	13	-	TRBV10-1	TGCGCCAGCAGTGTCGGGAAGTCCCGGACCCAGTACTTC	CASSVGKSRTQYF
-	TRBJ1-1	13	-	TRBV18	TGTGCCAGCTCACCACCGTGGAACACTGAAGCTTTCTTT	CASSPPWNTEAFF
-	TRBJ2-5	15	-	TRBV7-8	TGTGCCAGCAGCTTAAGGGTTCAAGTGGACGGGACCCAGTACTTC	CASSLRVQVDGTQYF
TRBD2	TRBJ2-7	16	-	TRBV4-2	TGTGCCAGCCAGCTTCGGACTGGGCGGGAGATGGTCGAGCAGTACTTC	CASQLRTGREMVEQYF
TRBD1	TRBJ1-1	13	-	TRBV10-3	TGTGCCATCAGTCTTGACAGGGGCACTGAAGCTTTCTTT	CAISLDRGTEAFF
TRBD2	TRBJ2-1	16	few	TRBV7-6	TGTGCCAGCAGCTCCGGGACTAGCGGGTCCTACAATGAGCAGTTCTTC	CASSSGTSGSYNEQFF
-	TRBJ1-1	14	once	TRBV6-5	TGTGCCAGCAGAATGGACAATTTGAACACTGAAGCTTTCTTT	CASRMDNLNTEAFF
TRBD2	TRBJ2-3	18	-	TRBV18	TGTGCCAGCTCACCGAGGGTAGCGGGGGCCGGTAGCACAGATACGCAGTATTTT	CASSPRVAGAGSTDTQYF
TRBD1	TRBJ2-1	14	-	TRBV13	TGTGCCAGTAACCCCGGGACAGCAGTTCATGAGCAGTTCTTC	CASNPGTAVHEQFF
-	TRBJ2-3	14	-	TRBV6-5	TGTGCCAGCAGTTACTCGAAGCAGCCAGATACGCAGTATTTT	CASSYSKQPDTQYF
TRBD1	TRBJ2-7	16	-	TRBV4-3	TGCGCCAGCAGCCAGGGGATCCGGGACAGGCCCTACGAGCAGTACTTC	CASSQGIRDRPYEQYF
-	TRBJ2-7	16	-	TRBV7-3	TGTGCCAGCAGCTTAACTGGGGGCGCCAAGTTTTACGAGCAGTACTTC	CASSLTGGAKFYEQYF